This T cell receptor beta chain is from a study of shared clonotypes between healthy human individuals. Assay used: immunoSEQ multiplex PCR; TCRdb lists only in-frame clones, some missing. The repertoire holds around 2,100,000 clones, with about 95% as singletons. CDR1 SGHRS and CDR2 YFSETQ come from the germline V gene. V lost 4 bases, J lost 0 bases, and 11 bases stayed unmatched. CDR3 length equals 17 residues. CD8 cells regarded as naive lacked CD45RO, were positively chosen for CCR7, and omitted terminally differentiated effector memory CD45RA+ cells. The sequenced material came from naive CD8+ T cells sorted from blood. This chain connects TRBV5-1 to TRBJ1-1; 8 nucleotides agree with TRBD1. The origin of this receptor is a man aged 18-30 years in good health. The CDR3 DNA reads TGCGCCAGCAGCGATGGACAGGGTTTCATCCTGAACACTGAAGCTTTCTTT. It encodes CASSDGQGFILNTEAFF. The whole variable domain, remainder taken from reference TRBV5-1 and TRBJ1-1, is KAGVTQTPRYLIKTRGQQVTLSCSPISGHRSVSWYQQTPGQGLQFLFEYFSETQRNKGNFPGRFSGRQFSNSRSEMNVSTLELGDSALYLCASSDGQGFILNTEAFFGQGTRLTVV.